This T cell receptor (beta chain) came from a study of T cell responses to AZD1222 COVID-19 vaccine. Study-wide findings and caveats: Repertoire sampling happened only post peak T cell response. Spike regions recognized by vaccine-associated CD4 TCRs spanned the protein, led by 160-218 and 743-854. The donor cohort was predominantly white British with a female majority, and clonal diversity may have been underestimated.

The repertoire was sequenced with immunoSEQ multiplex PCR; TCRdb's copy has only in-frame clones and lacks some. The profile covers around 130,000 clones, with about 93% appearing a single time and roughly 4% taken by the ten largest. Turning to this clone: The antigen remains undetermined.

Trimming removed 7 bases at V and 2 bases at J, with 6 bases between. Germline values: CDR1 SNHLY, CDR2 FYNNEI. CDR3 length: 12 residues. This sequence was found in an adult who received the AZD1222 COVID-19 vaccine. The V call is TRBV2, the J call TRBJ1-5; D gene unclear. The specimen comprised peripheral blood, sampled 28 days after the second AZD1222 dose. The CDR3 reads CASKLGNQPQHF. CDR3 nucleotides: TGTGCCAGCAAATTGGGCAATCAGCCCCAGCATTTT.